The 9 T cell receptor beta chains in this list originate from one sample, sequenced in a study of CD8 T cells in Susac syndrome. RNA was extracted with the RNeasy kit, and a quantity of roughly 0.45 to 1 ug was reverse transcribed using random hexamers. Each CDR3 protein gets one entry after TCRdb re-called the immunoSEQ multiplex PCR reads with MiXCR. The sample lists approximately 150,000 distinct CDR3 sequences, roughly 95% occurring once. Material for sequencing was CD4+ T cells from PBMCs. Every receptor here comes from a human donor in good health.

This chain joins TRBV2 and TRBJ2-3; tentatively, D is TRBD2 (6 bases). Trimming took 7 bases from V and 6 from J, leaving 17 bases between them. Looked up from germline, CDR1 is SNHLY and CDR2 is FYNNEI. This CDR3 is built from 14 residues. The CDR3 region is CASMRESLGDTQYF. CDR3 coding DNA: TGTGCCAGCATGCGGGAATCGCTGGGGGATACGCAGTATTTT.

The chain combines TRBV30 with TRBJ2-4; no clear D. The CDR3 sequence is 15 residues long. V gave up 1 base and J gave up 2 bases, with 12 bases separating them. In germline, CDR1 is GTSNPN, CDR2 SVGIG (reference sequence). The CDR3 region is CAWSALRLTKNIQYF. CDR3 nucleotides: TGTGCCTGGAGTGCCCTACGGTTAACCAAAAACATTCAGTACTTC.

The chain combines TRBV13 with TRBJ2-1, with 9 nucleotides matching TRBD1. This CDR3 spans 16 amino acids. Trimming cost V 5 bases and J 7 bases; bases outside gene matches: 12. CDR1 is PRHDT, CDR2 FYEKMQ, per germline (reference sequence). CDR3 bases: TGTGCCAGCAGCCGAATGAGGAGGACAGGGGCAAATGAGCAGTTCTTC. Translating it yields CASSRMRRTGANEQFF.

The V call is TRBV23-1, the J call TRBJ1-2; no firm D call. TRBV23-1 falls under the ORF class, with uncertain function. Trimming pared 0 bases from V and 4 bases from J, leaving 12 bases between. This CDR3 has 15 amino acids. The CDR3 region is CASSQSIADSYGYTF. The CDR3 coding sequence is TGCGCCAGCAGTCAATCGATTGCAGATTCCTATGGCTACACCTTC.

The rearrangement uses TRBV3-1 and TRBJ2-3, with TRBD1 identical over 8 bases. Unmatched junction bases numbered 6, after V lost 1 base and J lost 3 bases. The CDR3 contains 16 residues. CDR1 LGHDT and CDR2 YNNKEL come from the germline V gene (reference sequence). For the CDR3, the DNA is TGTGCCAGCAGCCAAGGGGGGACAGGAATTACAGATACGCAGTATTTT. It is translated as CASSQGGTGITDTQYF.

The rearrangement uses TRBV19 and TRBJ1-5, with D hard to call. The germline CDR1 and CDR2 sequences are LNHDA and SQIVND (reference sequence). The ends were cut back, 5 bases at V and 1 base at J, with 3 bases in the middle. This CDR3 has 12 residues. The CDR3 DNA reads as TGTGCCAGTAGTCCCAGCAATCAGCCCCAGCATTTT. This translates into CASSPSNQPQHF. The full variable domain, completed using reference TRBV19 and TRBJ1-5, is DGGITQSPKYLFRKEGQNVTLSCEQNLNHDAMYWYRQDPGQGLRLIYYSQIVNDFQKGDIAEGYSVSREKKESFPLTVTSAQKNPTAFYLCASSPSNQPQHFGDGTRLSIL.

The J gene is TRBJ2-7, the V gene TRBV5-1; weak D call: TRBD1 (5 bases). V was clipped by 3 bases and J by 2 bases, with 18 bases between them. The CDR3 is made up of 16 amino acids. The germline V gene encodes CDR1 SGHRS and CDR2 YFSETQ. CDR3 loop: CASSSGTLTETYEQYF. The CDR3 nucleotides are TGCGCCAGCAGCTCAGGAACCTTGACAGAGACCTACGAGCAGTACTTC.

CDR3 sequence: CASSLPGRAYGELFF. CDR3 sequence (DNA): TGTGCCAGCAGCTTGCCGGGACGGGCATACGGGGAGCTGTTTTTT. V is TRBV7-9 and J is TRBJ2-2; D may match TRBD1 or TRBD2 (5 bases each). Looked up from germline, CDR1 is SEHNR and CDR2 is FQNEAQ (reference sequence). V was clipped by 3 bases and J by 7 bases, with 15 bases between them. This CDR3 is 15 amino acids long.

J is TRBJ2-1 and V is TRBV2; 7 bases line up with TRBD2. The CDR3 has 12 residues. Trimming removed 5 bases from V and 11 bases from J; junction bases left unmatched: 6. Germline CDR1 is SNHLY and CDR2 is FYNNEI. CDR3 coding DNA: TGTGCCAGCAGTCCTCTAGCGGCTCAGCAGTTCTTC. It yields the protein CASSPLAAQQFF.